This T cell receptor (beta chain) was found in a study of spatial heterogeneity in lung cancer. Study overall: Donors were around 70 untreated early-stage non-small cell lung cancer patients.

As to time point: blood at routine non-recurrence follow-up after resection. Unsorted whole RNA samples from tumor, nontumor lung or frozen PBMC were sequenced. This clonotype came up many times. Individually, TCR cDNA molecules were each labelled with a unique molecular identifier. MiXCR was run by TCRdb on the 5' RACE reads, yielding one entry per CDR3 protein. The profile shows under 35,000 distinct CDR3 sequences, 5% to 5.5% of them singletons. The CDR3 loop spans 12 amino acids. Trimming took off 3 bases at V and 7 bases at J, with 7 bases between the two ends. Germline CDR1 reads KGHSH; CDR2 reads LQKENI.

Sequences were derived from PBMCs, sampled at follow-up. This sequence joins TRBV18 and TRBJ2-1; no definite D call. The clonotype comes from a female donor with early-stage non-small cell lung cancer. CDR3 loop: CASSPGLNEQFF. The CDR3 DNA follows: TGTGCCAGCTCACCGGGCCTAAATGAGCAGTTCTTC.